This TCR beta chain was recovered during a study of radiotherapy plus CTLA-4 blockade in lung cancer. Study-wide context: There were objective responses in 18% of patients, and about 31% had disease control. Study-wide results and caveats: Clones of tumor-derived TCRs expanded in blood after radiotherapy plus ipilimumab. Interferon-beta and early blood T cell clone dynamics reportedly predicted response best.

Germline CDR1 is SGHDT and CDR2 is YYEEEE. V shed 2 bases, J shed 2 bases, and the junction held 3 bases outside the gene matches. The CDR3 runs 15 residues. Remarks on this clone: Its antigen remains unidentified.

Produced via immunoSEQ multiplex PCR; TCRdb's table is partial and in-frame only. The sample carries tens of thousands of clones, about 80% recorded once. The specimen was peripheral blood, collected from a patient treated with radiotherapy plus ipilimumab. This sequence was found in a human donor with non-small cell lung cancer who had stable disease on radiotherapy plus ipilimumab. V gene TRBV5-6 combines with J gene TRBJ1-5; the match to TRBD1 covers 8 bases. The CDR3 region has the DNA TGTGCCAGCAGCTTTGACAGGGGCGGCAATCAGCCCCAGCATTTT. The encoded protein is CASSFDRGGNQPQHF.